One sample yielded the 10 T cell receptor beta chains listed below, sequenced in a study of blood T cell repertoires in COVID-19. Profiled with immunoSEQ multiplex PCR; TCRdb holds only in-frame clones, not every one. This table has 200,000 to 250,000 clones, around 84% appearing once. Material: PBMCs or T cells enriched from blood (not recorded which). These receptors all come from a woman aged 40 to 49 who had recovered from COVID-19.

This clone was recorded once. The genes are TRBV9 and TRBJ2-2, with 7 bases lining up with TRBD2. The CDR3 extends over 14 amino acids. Germline-derived CDR1 and CDR2 are SGDLS and YYNGEE. V dropped 4 bases and J dropped 5; count of bases not matched to a gene: 5. The CDR3 DNA sequence: TGTGCCAGCAGCCCTCAACTAGCGACCGGGGAGCTGTTTTTT. It encodes CASSPQLATGELFF. The full variable domain, in which reference TRBV9 and TRBJ2-2 provide the parts outside the CDR3, is DSGVTQTPKHLITATGQRVTLRCSPRSGDLSVYWYQQSLDQGLQFLIQYYNGEERAKGNILERFSAQQFPDLHSELNLSSLELGDSALYFCASSPQLATGELFFGEGSRLTVL.

The V gene is TRBV4-1, the J gene TRBJ1-1, with D possibly matching TRBD1 (6 bases). Germline assignment: CDR1 MGHRA and CDR2 YSYEKL. V lost 4 bases and J lost 5, with 14 bases in between. The CDR3 loop spans 14 amino acids. The CDR3 protein is CASSLRGEGTEAFF. The CDR3 region has the DNA TGCGCCAGCAGCCTGAGGGGGGAGGGTACTGAAGCTTTCTTT.

This chain uses TRBV6-6 with TRBJ2-3, with TRBD2 matching 7 bases. Trimming took 6 bases from V and 3 from J; bases not matched to a gene: 9. CDR3 size: 15 residues. Germline CDR1 reads MNHNY; CDR2 reads SVGAGI (reference sequence). The CDR3 nucleotides read TGTGCCAGCAGGGGAGGTCGGGGAGGGACAGATACGCAGTATTTT. Translating gives CASRGGRGGTDTQYF.

The gene calls are TRBV10-3 and TRBJ1-6; the D gene is possibly TRBD1 (5 bases). CDR1 is ENHRY and CDR2 is SYGVKD in the germline V gene. V lost 7 bases and J 7 bases, leaving 11 bases between the germline ends. The CDR3 consists of 13 residues. CDR3 DNA: TGTGCCATCACGGAACAGGTGAATTCACCCCTCCACTTT. Its translation is CAITEQVNSPLHF.

This chain joins TRBV19 and TRBJ2-3, with D unresolved. The germline gives CDR1 LNHDA, CDR2 SQIVND (reference sequence). The CDR3 extends over 15 amino acids. V dropped 7 bases and J dropped 0 bases, with 14 bases sitting between them. The CDR3 DNA sequence: TGTGCCAGTACGCCCTCGGAGTATAGCACAGATACGCAGTATTTT. This sequence encodes CASTPSEYSTDTQYF. The whole variable domain, remainder taken from reference TRBV19 and TRBJ2-3, is DGGITQSPKYLFRKEGQNVTLSCEQNLNHDAMYWYRQDPGQGLRLIYYSQIVNDFQKGDIAEGYSVSREKKESFPLTVTSAQKNPTAFYLCASTPSEYSTDTQYFGPGTRLTVL.

The genes are TRBV3-1 (or the pseudogene TRBV3-2) and TRBJ2-1, with D possibly being TRBD2 (6 bases). The V gene lost 3 bases and the J gene lost 14 bases, with 11 bases spanning the gap. The germline V gene has CDR1 LGHDT and CDR2 YNNKEL (reference sequence). This CDR3 has 11 amino acids. Here the CDR3 reads CASSQGLRKFF. CDR3 DNA: TGTGCCAGCAGCCAGGGACTGAGAAAGTTCTTC.

The chain is built from TRBV19 and TRBJ2-3; 7 bases are shared with TRBD1. The length of the CDR3 is 17 residues. V shed 0 bases, J shed 1 base, and the junction held 7 bases outside the gene matches. The germline V gene encodes CDR1 LNHDA and CDR2 SQIVND (reference sequence). In DNA form, the CDR3 reads TGTGCCAGTAGTATAGATCCAGGAGACAGGGGCACAGATACGCAGTATTTT. It specifies CASSIDPGDRGTDTQYF. The full variable domain, rest sourced from reference TRBV19 and TRBJ2-3, is DGGITQSPKYLFRKEGQNVTLSCEQNLNHDAMYWYRQDPGQGLRLIYYSQIVNDFQKGDIAEGYSVSREKKESFPLTVTSAQKNPTAFYLCASSIDPGDRGTDTQYFGPGTRLTVL.

The gene calls are TRBV28 and TRBJ2-7, with 9 bases matching TRBD2. The CDR3 contains 14 residues. The germline V gene has CDR1 MDHEN and CDR2 SYDVKM. Trimming cost V 7 bases and J 4 bases; bases outside gene matches: 8. The CDR3 region is CASTLGSGRYEQYF. The CDR3 DNA is TGTGCCAGCACCCTCGGGAGCGGGAGGTACGAGCAGTACTTC.

The CDR3 region is CASSLQSSGDDEQFF. The CDR3 DNA is TGTGCCAGCAGCCTCCAATCTAGCGGGGATGATGAGCAGTTCTTC. The V and J genes are TRBV3-1 (or the pseudogene TRBV3-2) and TRBJ2-1, with 9 bases fitting TRBD2. The CDR3 is made up of 15 amino acids. Trimming cost V 4 bases and J 8 bases; bases outside gene matches: 9. Germline CDR1 is LGHDT and CDR2 is YNNKEL (reference sequence).

The V gene is TRBV10-3, the J gene TRBJ2-7, with 8 bases identical to TRBD2. Per the germline V gene, CDR1 is ENHRY and CDR2 is SYGVKD. V lost 4 bases, J lost 0 bases, and 5 bases stayed unmatched. This CDR3 is 15 amino acids long. Here the CDR3 reads CAISVSGSISYEQYF. The DNA of the CDR3 is TGTGCCATCAGTGTAAGCGGGAGTATCTCCTACGAGCAGTACTTC.